This passage covers 6 T cell receptor beta chains from one sample sequenced in a study of T cells in Graves' hyperthyroidism and ophthalmopathy. The CDR3 regions of TCR beta were amplified from RNA transcripts. The HTBI primer set served for first-round RT-PCR of the TCR CDR3. Using its own MiXCR run on the multiplex PCR reads, TCRdb lists one record per CDR3 protein. Of about 480,000 distinct CDR3 sequences in the sample, under 15% were seen once. The sequencing input was blood. These receptors were obtained from a woman under 30 with Graves' hyperthyroidism.

This clonotype came up many times. The rearrangement uses TRBV28 and TRBJ1-1; 7 nucleotides align to TRBD1. The J segment lost 11 bases and the V segment lost 6 bases, leaving 21 bases of the junction unmatched. CDR3 length equals 16 residues. CDR1 and CDR2 from the germline V gene are MDHEN and SYDVKM. The CDR3 region has the DNA TGTGCCAGCAGCCGCGCTGACAGGGCCCGAGCAATCTTGGCTTTCTTT. Encoded protein: CASSRADRARAILAFF.

J is TRBJ1-4 and V is TRBV19; TRBD1 agrees at 7 bases. Trimming removed 6 bases from V and 2 bases from J; junction bases left unmatched: 3. CDR3 length: 14 residues. The germline gives CDR1 LNHDA, CDR2 SQIVND (reference sequence). In DNA form, the CDR3 reads TGTGCCAGTAGGGACAGGCAGACTAATGAAAAACTGTTTTTT. This sequence encodes CASRDRQTNEKLFF.

This clonotype has just a few counts. V gene TRBV6-1 combines with J gene TRBJ1-6, with D tentatively TRBD1 (5 bases). Germline CDR1 MNHNS, CDR2 SASEGT. This CDR3 comprises 17 residues. Trimming removed 5 bases at V and 10 bases at J, with 24 bases between. CDR3 residues: CASSHSWQGIFYSPLHF. The DNA for the CDR3 is TGTGCCAGCAGTCACTCTTGGCAGGGAATATTTTACTCACCCCTCCACTTT.

J is TRBJ2-3 and V is TRBV20-1; 8 positions match TRBD2. Unmatched junction bases numbered 9, after V lost 3 bases and J lost 4 bases. The CDR3 runs to 15 residues. The germline CDR1 and CDR2 sequences are DFQATT and SNEGSKA (reference sequence). The CDR3 bases are TGCAGTGCTAGGGGGGGGGCGGGAGGAGCAGATACGCAGTATTTT. This codes for CSARGGAGGADTQYF.

This chain links TRBV20-1 with TRBJ1-5; 7 bases map to TRBD1. CDR1 and CDR2 (germline): DFQATT, SNEGSKA (reference sequence). There are 13 residues in the CDR3. V gave up 5 bases and J gave up 7 bases; unmatched junction bases: 8. CDR3 sequence reads: CSALDRELQPQHF. CDR3 DNA sequence: TGCAGTGCTCTAGACAGGGAGCTCCAGCCCCAGCATTTT.

The V call is TRBV14, the J call TRBJ1-5; 11 bases fit TRBD1. The CDR3 totals 16 residues. V gave up 0 bases and J gave up 5 bases; unmatched junction bases: 3. Germline CDR1 reads SGHDN; CDR2 reads FVKESK. CDR3 bases: TGTGCCAGCAGCCAAGATCCGGACAGGGGGCATCAGCCCCAGCATTTT. As protein: CASSQDPDRGHQPQHF.